This TCR beta chain was retrieved from a study of T-cell reconstitution after alpha-beta-depleted transplantation in children. Study observations and caveats: Several hundred rapidly expanded clones from non-depleted graft cells reportedly supplied alpha-beta T cells about two months post-transplant. Some patients' high day-60 TCRbeta diversity was attributed to recipient cells surviving conditioning. Newly produced T cells mostly accounted for T-cell counts and diversity one year post-transplant.

Unique molecular identifiers were used to barcode this TCRbeta library. TCRdb fed the PCR reads into MiXCR, producing one record per CDR3 protein. The sample consists of more than 120,000 distinct CDR3 sequences, more than 8% of them appearing once. This clonotype was counted ten times or more. What it binds is unknown. CDR3 length equals 13 residues. The V gene lost 3 bases and the J gene lost 5 bases, with 8 bases spanning the gap. This clonotype was sampled from a female patient younger than 10 who had a stem cell transplant for congenital amegakaryocytic thrombocytopenia, so the T cells may come from the graft donor. The source material was PBMCs, mostly from graft donor cells, sampled 180 days after TCRalphabeta/CD19-depleted stem cell transplant. The V call is TRBV12-3 or TRBV12-4, the J call TRBJ2-1, with D unclear. CDR3 bases: TGTGCCAGCAGTTTTCTAGGTAACAATGAGCAGTTCTTC. Translated, it gives CASSFLGNNEQFF.